These 14 T cell receptor beta chains were all obtained from the same sample, sequenced in a study. TCRdb reprocessed the 5' RACE reads via MiXCR and lists one record per CDR3 protein. Here the sample spans over 50,000 distinct CDR3 sequences, more than 20% being singletons. The specimen sequenced was tumor-infiltrating naive CD4+ T cells sorted from the breast tumor. Subset of the sample: naive CD4+ T cells, CD4+CD45RA+CD25-. These receptors all stem from a female donor with breast cancer.

The V gene is TRBV7-2, the J gene TRBJ2-1, with D perhaps matching TRBD1 (6 bases). The CDR3 consists of 14 residues. CDR1 and CDR2 (germline): SGHTA, FQGNSA. V was cut by 5 bases and J by 1 base, with 9 bases left in between. The CDR3 sequence is CASSRGQSYNEQFF. DNA for the CDR3: TGTGCCAGCAGCCGTGGACAGTCCTACAATGAGCAGTTCTTC.

Comments on this clonotype: At one boundary the junction diverges from the germline segment, which might be a read error. The chain couples TRBV19 to TRBJ2-7, with a tentative D call TRBD2 (6 bases). Germline loops: CDR1 LNHDA, CDR2 SQIVND (reference sequence). The CDR3 is 14 residues long. The CDR3 reads CARSMGGASYEQYF. The DNA of the CDR3 is TGTGCCAGGAGTATGGGCGGGGCCTCCTACGAGCAGTACTTC. Complete variable domain (other parts from reference TRBV19 and TRBJ2-7): DGGITQSPKYLFRKEGQNVTLSCEQNLNHDAMYWYRQDPGQGLRLIYYSQIVNDFQKGDIAEGYSVSREKKESFPLTVTSAQKNPTAFYLCARSMGGASYEQYFGPGTRLTVT.

V and J are TRBV12-3 or TRBV12-4 and TRBJ1-5, with TRBD1 matching 9 bases. The CDR3 contains 14 residues. J lost 6 bases, V lost 2 bases, and 2 bases had no gene match. CDR3 amino acids: CASSLTGGGQPQHF. As DNA, the CDR3 is TGTGCCAGCAGTTTAACAGGGGGCGGTCAGCCCCAGCATTTT.

This clonotype was seen repeatedly, ten times or more. V usage is TRBV6-5 and J usage is TRBJ1-5, with 10 bases lining up with TRBD1. Looked up from germline, CDR1 is MNHEY and CDR2 is SVGAGI. V dropped 5 bases and J dropped 1; count of bases not matched to a gene: 5. The CDR3 loop spans 16 amino acids. CDR3 in amino acids: CASSPRQGASNQPQHF. CDR3 bases: TGTGCCAGCAGTCCCAGACAGGGGGCGAGCAATCAGCCCCAGCATTTT.

The rearrangement joins TRBV20-1 to TRBJ2-7, with D maybe TRBD2 (6 bases). Trimming cost V 4 bases and J 6 bases, with 19 bases left between them. This CDR3 is built from 14 residues. Germline values: CDR1 DFQATT, CDR2 SNEGSKA (reference sequence). The CDR3 protein is CSAKTGTLSLEQYF. CDR3 coding DNA: TGCAGTGCTAAAACCGGGACTCTCTCCCTCGAGCAGTACTTC.

Of note for this clonotype: Relative to the germline gene, one junction end is altered; a read error may explain this. The chain uses TRBV4-1 and TRBJ1-2, with 8 positions matching TRBD1. CDR1 MGHRA and CDR2 YSYEKL come from the germline V gene. CDR3 length: 15 amino acids. As DNA, the CDR3 is TGCTCCAGCAGCCAAAATACAGGGGGAAACTATGGCTACACCTTC. Protein: CSSSQNTGGNYGYTF.

This clonotype came up a few times. The chain couples TRBV20-1 to TRBJ2-1, with D hard to call. Deletions cut 6 bases from V and 2 bases from J, with 17 bases between. Germline V gene data show CDR1 as DFQATT and CDR2 as SNEGSKA (reference sequence). The CDR3 contains 15 residues. The CDR3 DNA reads TGCAGTGCCAAAACCCCGAGGCTGCCCTACAATGAGCAGTTCTTC. Amino acid sequence: CSAKTPRLPYNEQFF.

This clonotype has just a few counts. The V and J genes are TRBV5-1 and TRBJ1-3; unclear D gene. The CDR3 loop spans 15 amino acids. V lost 4 bases and J 4 bases, leaving 15 bases between the germline ends. Germline values: CDR1 SGHRS, CDR2 YFSETQ. The CDR3 loop reads CASSLTTPGGNTIYF. Written as DNA, the CDR3 is TGCGCCAGCAGCCTTACCACTCCTGGAGGAAACACCATATATTTT.

DNA of the CDR3: TGTGCCAGCAGTCCGACAGGGAGGGGTGGCGAGCAGTACTTC. Protein product: CASSPTGRGGEQYF. The rearrangement joins TRBV28 to TRBJ2-7; possibly TRBD1 or TRBD2 for D (7 bases each). The CDR3 runs to 14 residues. Germline V CDR1 and CDR2: MDHEN, SYDVKM. The V end lost 5 bases, the J end lost 6 bases, and 17 bases lay between the germline ends.

The chain uses TRBV7-2 and TRBJ2-3; D is undetermined. This CDR3 has 16 amino acids. Trimming stripped 1 base from V and 4 bases from J, with 15 bases between. The germline V gene has CDR1 SGHTA and CDR2 FQGNSA. The CDR3 DNA sequence: TGTGCCAGCAGCTTAGTTCCCTCGAACGTTCCAGATACGCAGTATTTT. It translates to CASSLVPSNVPDTQYF.

The chain is built from TRBV7-9 and TRBJ1-3, with D tentatively TRBD1 (6 bases). Trimming took off 6 bases at V and 1 base at J, with 10 bases between the two ends. The CDR3 contains 14 residues. Per germline, CDR1 SEHNR and CDR2 FQNEAQ (reference sequence). CDR3: CASRTGPSGNTIYF. CDR3 bases: TGTGCCAGCAGGACAGGCCCGTCTGGAAACACCATATATTTT.

This clonotype was counted many times. V is TRBV5-5 and J is TRBJ2-4; tentatively, D is TRBD1 or TRBD2 (5 bases each). The CDR3 consists of 16 residues. Trimming cost V 0 bases and J 6 bases, with 16 bases left between them. Germline CDR1 SGHKS, CDR2 YYEKEE (reference sequence). The CDR3 spells CASSLVWGRRGNIQYF. The CDR3, as DNA: TGTGCCAGCAGCTTGGTCTGGGGGAGAAGGGGAAACATTCAGTACTTC.

The V call is TRBV5-1, the J call TRBJ2-7, with 10 bases that match TRBD2. Trimming took 2 bases from V and 7 from J; bases not matched to a gene: 12. The CDR3 has 16 residues. Germline V gene data show CDR1 as SGHRS and CDR2 as YFSETQ. The CDR3 nucleotides read TGCGCCAGCAGCTTACCCGGGCCTAGCGGGAGTCGGGAGCAGTACTTC. Its protein is CASSLPGPSGSREQYF.

This clonotype was seen only a few times. The chain carries TRBV7-2 and TRBJ2-3; D is possibly TRBD1 (6 bases). CDR3 length equals 14 residues. The germline V and J ends were trimmed by 3 bases and 2 bases, with 9 bases remaining between them. The germline CDR1 and CDR2 sequences are SGHTA and FQGNSA. CDR3 bases: TGTGCCAGCAGCTTTACAGGGCACACAGATACGCAGTATTTT. This gives the protein CASSFTGHTDTQYF.